Listed below are T cell receptor beta chains from one sample, sequenced in a study of T cells in localized non-small cell lung cancer. Only in-frame clones appear in the TCRdb table, and some are missing; sequencing was by immunoSEQ multiplex PCR. There are 40,000 to 50,000 clones in the sample; around 87% occur only once, and less than 9% lies in the top ten. Sample: peripheral blood, taken before any cancer treatment. Every receptor here comes from a woman between 18 and 55 years old with stage III lung adenocarcinoma. Each CDR3 is given with its conserved first and last residue. D genes are given only for firm matches. Size is omitted from some rows. Given values are once, few, many or a class for expanded clones.

size: .; J: TRBJ2-1; V: TRBV7-9; D: .; length: 16; DNA: TGTGCCAGCAGCTTAAGGGATAATGGGGCGATCAATGAGCAGTTCTTC; CDR3: CASSLRDNGAINEQFF
size: .; J: TRBJ2-1; V: TRBV6-5; D: .; length: 12; DNA: TGTGCCAGCAGAAAACTACAGAATGAGCAGTTCTTC; CDR3: CASRKLQNEQFF
size: once; J: TRBJ1-2; V: TRBV10-3; D: .; length: 15; DNA: TGTGCCATCAGTGAGTCCCCCAACGGGGAGGGTGGCTACACCTTC; CDR3: CAISESPNGEGGYTF
size: .; J: TRBJ2-5; V: TRBV5-1; D: TRBD2; length: 16; DNA: TGCGCCAGCAGCCCGGGACTAGCGGCTTCCCAAGAGACCCAGTACTTC; CDR3: CASSPGLAASQETQYF
size: .; J: TRBJ2-1; V: TRBV7-9; D: TRBD2; length: 15; DNA: TGTGCCAGCAGCGCGAGCGGGGGGGCATCCAATGAGCAGTTCTTC; CDR3: CASSASGGASNEQFF
size: .; J: TRBJ2-2; V: TRBV30; D: .; length: 17; DNA: TGTGCCTGGAGTAGCCCCCCGGGCCCAGGAGGTACCGGGGAGCTGTTTTTT; CDR3: CAWSSPPGPGGTGELFF
size: .; J: TRBJ1-2; V: TRBV4-1; D: TRBD1; length: 14; DNA: TGCGCCAGCAGCCAAGTGGGGACAGAGGAAGGCTACACCTTC; CDR3: CASSQVGTEEGYTF
size: .; J: TRBJ2-1; V: TRBV6-1; D: .; length: 13; DNA: TGTGCCAGCAGTGAGGGGGCATACAATGAGCAGTTCTTC; CDR3: CASSEGAYNEQFF
size: .; J: TRBJ2-1; V: TRBV7-8; D: TRBD2; length: 15; DNA: TGTGCCAGCAGCTTAGGGGGACTAGCCGAAGGTGAGCAGTTCTTC; CDR3: CASSLGGLAEGEQFF
size: .; J: TRBJ1-1; V: TRBV6-5; D: .; length: 15; DNA: TGTGCCAGCAGTTACTCGGGCAGGCTGAACACTGAAGCTTTCTTT; CDR3: CASSYSGRLNTEAFF
size: once; J: TRBJ1-2; V: TRBV9; D: .; length: 15; DNA: TGTGCCAGCAGCGTAGTACCGGACAGAAGCTATGGCTACACCTTC; CDR3: CASSVVPDRSYGYTF
size: .; J: TRBJ1-3; V: TRBV14; D: .; length: 17; DNA: TGTGCCAGCAGCCAAGTGCAAGCCGCCTTAACTGGAAACACCATATATTTT; CDR3: CASSQVQAALTGNTIYF
size: .; J: TRBJ2-7; V: TRBV6-1; D: TRBD1; length: 12; DNA: TGTGCCAGCAGGACAGGGGGCTACGAGCAGTACTTC; CDR3: CASRTGGYEQYF
size: .; J: TRBJ2-1; V: TRBV10-3; D: TRBD2; length: 16; DNA: TGTGCCATCAGCCGAACGACTAGCGGGGGGGCCACTGAGCAGTTCTTC; CDR3: CAISRTTSGGATEQFF
size: .; J: TRBJ1-2; V: TRBV25-1; D: .; length: 15; DNA: TGTGCCAGCAGGGGGGGAGGAGGTGGAGACTATGGCTACACCTTC; CDR3: CASRGGGGGDYGYTF
size: .; J: TRBJ2-2; V: TRBV2; D: TRBD1; length: 13; DNA: TGTGCCAGCAGGACAGGGGCCACCGGGGAGCTGTTTTTT; CDR3: CASRTGATGELFF
size: .; J: TRBJ2-5; V: TRBV9; D: .; length: 14; DNA: TGTGCCAGCAGCCTGTCTTCAGCTACAGAGACCCAGTACTTC; CDR3: CASSLSSATETQYF
size: .; J: TRBJ2-3; V: TRBV4-2; D: .; length: 15; DNA: TGTGCCAGCAGCCCGGGTGACAGTAGCACAGATACGCAGTATTTT; CDR3: CASSPGDSSTDTQYF
size: .; J: TRBJ1-2; V: TRBV4-1; D: .; length: 15; DNA: TGCGCCAGCAGCCAAACCGAGGGGTCGGGCTATGGCTACACCTTC; CDR3: CASSQTEGSGYGYTF
size: .; J: TRBJ2-5; V: TRBV19; D: .; length: 14; DNA: TGTGCCAGTAGTTTAGGGTCCCGAGAGGGGACCCAGTACTTC; CDR3: CASSLGSREGTQYF
size: .; J: TRBJ2-7; V: TRBV2; D: TRBD1; length: 14; DNA: TGTGCCAGCAGCCAGAGAGACAGGGGGGTCGAGCAGTACTTC; CDR3: CASSQRDRGVEQYF
size: .; J: TRBJ2-5; V: TRBV25-1; D: .; length: 15; DNA: TGTGCCAGCAGTGAATCCGGCAGAACGCAAGAGACCCAGTACTTC; CDR3: CASSESGRTQETQYF
size: .; J: TRBJ2-3; V: TRBV2; D: .; length: 14; DNA: TGTGCCAGCAGGGTGACGAATACGGGGGATACGCAGTATTTT; CDR3: CASRVTNTGDTQYF
size: .; J: TRBJ2-3; V: TRBV5-6; D: .; length: 14; DNA: TGTGCCAGCAGCTTGCTCCTATCCGCGGATACGCAGTATTTT; CDR3: CASSLLLSADTQYF
size: few; J: TRBJ2-3; V: TRBV6-4; D: .; length: 15; DNA: TGTGCCAGCAGTGACTCCCAGGGTTCCCCAGATACGCAGTATTTT; CDR3: CASSDSQGSPDTQYF
size: .; J: TRBJ2-1; V: TRBV2; D: TRBD1; length: 15; DNA: TGTGCCAGCCGCCCTGGGACAGGGGCCCACAATGAGCAGTTCTTC; CDR3: CASRPGTGAHNEQFF
size: .; J: TRBJ1-5; V: TRBV11-3; D: .; length: 19; DNA: TGTGCCAGCAGCTTAAAGCCGGCCGATAAACATTATAGCAATCAGCCCCAGCATTTT; CDR3: CASSLKPADKHYSNQPQHF
size: .; J: TRBJ2-2; V: TRBV19; D: TRBD2; length: 15; DNA: TGTGCCAGTAGAGGCGGGACTAGTCGCACCGGGGAGCTGTTTTTT; CDR3: CASRGGTSRTGELFF
size: .; J: TRBJ2-1; V: TRBV7-3; D: .; length: 15; DNA: TGTGCCAGCAGCTTAGGGACCTCGCCAGTATATGAGCAGTTCTTC; CDR3: CASSLGTSPVYEQFF
size: .; J: TRBJ2-5; V: TRBV7-8; D: .; length: 14; DNA: TGTGCCAGCAGCTTAGGTGGGGGGCGGGAGACCCAGTACTTC; CDR3: CASSLGGGRETQYF
size: .; J: TRBJ1-2; V: TRBV5-4; D: .; length: 13; DNA: TGTGCCAGCAGCCTGCGGGCAGGGAACGACTACACCTTC; CDR3: CASSLRAGNDYTF
size: few; J: TRBJ2-1; V: TRBV12-5; D: TRBD1; length: 14; DNA: TGTGCTAGTGGGACAGGGAGCTCCTACAATGAGCAGTTCTTC; CDR3: CASGTGSSYNEQFF
size: .; J: TRBJ2-1; V: TRBV10-2; D: .; length: 13; DNA: TGCGCCAGCACGGGACTCCGTGGGGTTGAGCAGTTCTTC; CDR3: CASTGLRGVEQFF
size: .; J: TRBJ1-1; V: TRBV9; D: .; length: 12; DNA: TGTGCCAGCAGCGCCGCCGGGAGTGAAGCTTTCTTT; CDR3: CASSAAGSEAFF
size: .; J: TRBJ1-4; V: TRBV30; D: .; length: 12; DNA: TGTGCCTGGCGGGGGGTGGGCGAAAAACTGTTTTTT; CDR3: CAWRGVGEKLFF
size: .; J: TRBJ2-3; V: TRBV5-4; D: .; length: 15; DNA: TGTGCCAGCAGCCGGGGGTTAGGGGGCGGGGATACGCAGTATTTT; CDR3: CASSRGLGGGDTQYF
size: .; J: TRBJ2-7; V: TRBV27; D: .; length: 14; DNA: TGTGCCAGCAGTATGGACGGCTACTCCTACGAGCAGTACTTC; CDR3: CASSMDGYSYEQYF
size: .; J: TRBJ1-6; V: TRBV6-5; D: .; length: 14; DNA: TGTGCCAGCAGTAGAGCATCCGAGGGTTCACCCCTCCACTTT; CDR3: CASSRASEGSPLHF
size: .; J: TRBJ2-2; V: TRBV11-2; D: .; length: 17; DNA: TGTGCCAGCAGCTTGGGGCCGGCGGGGCGGAATACCGGGGAGCTGTTTTTT; CDR3: CASSLGPAGRNTGELFF
size: .; J: TRBJ2-1; V: TRBV30; D: .; length: 13; DNA: TGTGCCTGGAGTACCCCACTTTACAATGAGCAGTTCTTC; CDR3: CAWSTPLYNEQFF
size: .; J: TRBJ2-5; V: TRBV5-1; D: TRBD2; length: 14; DNA: TGCGCCAGCAGCCCCAGCGGGGGAGAAGAGACCCAGTACTTC; CDR3: CASSPSGGEETQYF
size: .; J: TRBJ1-2; V: TRBV19; D: TRBD1; length: 15; DNA: TGTGCCAGTAGTATTACCGGGACAGTCGCGGAGGGCTACACCTTC; CDR3: CASSITGTVAEGYTF
size: once; J: TRBJ2-7; V: TRBV27; D: TRBD1; length: 17; DNA: TGTGCCAGCAGCCAAATACGCGGGACAGGGGGCCTCTACGAGCAGTACTTC; CDR3: CASSQIRGTGGLYEQYF
size: once; J: TRBJ2-1; V: TRBV5-1; D: .; length: 14; DNA: TGCGCCAGCAGCTTGGGGCAATCTTACAATGAGCAGTTCTTC; CDR3: CASSLGQSYNEQFF
size: .; J: TRBJ2-5; V: TRBV6-6; D: .; length: 13; DNA: TGTGCCAGCAGTTACTCTATAGGGGGGACCCAGTACTTC; CDR3: CASSYSIGGTQYF